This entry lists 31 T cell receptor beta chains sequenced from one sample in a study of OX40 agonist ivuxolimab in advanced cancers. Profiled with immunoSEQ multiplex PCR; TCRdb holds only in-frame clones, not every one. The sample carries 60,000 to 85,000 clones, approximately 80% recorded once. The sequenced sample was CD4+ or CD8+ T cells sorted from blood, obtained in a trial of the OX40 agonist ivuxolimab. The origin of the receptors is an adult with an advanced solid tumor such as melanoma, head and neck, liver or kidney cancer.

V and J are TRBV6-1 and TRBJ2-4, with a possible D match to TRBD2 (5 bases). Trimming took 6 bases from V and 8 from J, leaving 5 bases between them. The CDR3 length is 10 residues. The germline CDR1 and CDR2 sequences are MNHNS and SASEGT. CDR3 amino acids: CASRRDIQYF. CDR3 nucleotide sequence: TGTGCCAGCAGGAGGGACATTCAGTACTTC.

CDR3 residues: CASTLPTGRSSYNSPLHF. CDR3 nucleotides: TGTGCCAGCACCCTTCCGACAGGCAGGAGCTCCTATAATTCACCCCTCCACTTT. The rearrangement links TRBV28 to TRBJ1-6, with a possible D match to TRBD1 (6 bases). The CDR3 contains 18 residues. V dropped 7 bases and J dropped 0 bases, with 19 bases sitting between them. Germline V lookup: CDR1 MDHEN, CDR2 SYDVKM.

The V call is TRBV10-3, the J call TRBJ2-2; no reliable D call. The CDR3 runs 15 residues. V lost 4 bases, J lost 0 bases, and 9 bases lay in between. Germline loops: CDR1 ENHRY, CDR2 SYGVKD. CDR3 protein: CAISAAGSNTGELFF. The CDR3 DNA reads TGTGCCATCAGTGCGGCAGGTTCGAACACCGGGGAGCTGTTTTTT.

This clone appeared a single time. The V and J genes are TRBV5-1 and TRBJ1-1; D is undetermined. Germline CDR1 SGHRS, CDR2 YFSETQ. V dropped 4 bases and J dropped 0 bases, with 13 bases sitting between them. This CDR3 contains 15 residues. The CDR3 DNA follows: TGCGCCAGCAGCGCCCCTGGACGGTTGAACACTGAAGCTTTCTTT. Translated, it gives CASSAPGRLNTEAFF.

The CDR3, as DNA: TGTGCCAGCAGCCAAGATTCCGGACGGGAGATCTATGGCTACACCTTC. Its protein is CASSQDSGREIYGYTF. The gene calls are TRBV14 and TRBJ1-2; no firm D call. In germline, CDR1 is SGHDN, CDR2 FVKESK. Trimming took 0 bases from V and 4 from J, leaving 15 bases between them. The length of the CDR3 is 16 residues.

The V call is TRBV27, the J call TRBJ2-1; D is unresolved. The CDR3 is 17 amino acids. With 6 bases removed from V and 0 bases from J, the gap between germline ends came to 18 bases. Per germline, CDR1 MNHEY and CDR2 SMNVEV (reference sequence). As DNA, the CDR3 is TGTGCCAGCAGGGCCCCCAGTGAACCGAGCTCCTACAATGAGCAGTTCTTC. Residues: CASRAPSEPSSYNEQFF.

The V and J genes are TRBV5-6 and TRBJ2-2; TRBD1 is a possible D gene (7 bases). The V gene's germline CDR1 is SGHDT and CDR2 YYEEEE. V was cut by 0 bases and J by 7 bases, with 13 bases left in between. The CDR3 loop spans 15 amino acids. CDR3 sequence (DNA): TGTGCCAGCAGCTTGGATGGAGGGGGCTTCGGGGAGCTGTTTTTT. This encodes CASSLDGGGFGELFF.

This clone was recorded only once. The CDR3 DNA follows: TGCGCCAGCAGCATGGACAGAAGCACAGATACGCAGTATTTT. Amino acid sequence: CASSMDRSTDTQYF. V usage is TRBV5-1 and J usage is TRBJ2-3; weak D call: TRBD1 (6 bases). The germline V gene encodes CDR1 SGHRS and CDR2 YFSETQ. CDR3 length: 14 amino acids. V gave up 4 bases and J gave up 0 bases, with 9 bases separating them.

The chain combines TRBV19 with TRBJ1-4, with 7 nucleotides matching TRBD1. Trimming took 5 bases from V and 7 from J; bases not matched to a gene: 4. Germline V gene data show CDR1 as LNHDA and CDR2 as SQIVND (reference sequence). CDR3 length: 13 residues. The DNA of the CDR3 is TGTGCCAGTAGTTCCCGGGACAGTGAAAAACTGTTTTTT. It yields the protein CASSSRDSEKLFF.

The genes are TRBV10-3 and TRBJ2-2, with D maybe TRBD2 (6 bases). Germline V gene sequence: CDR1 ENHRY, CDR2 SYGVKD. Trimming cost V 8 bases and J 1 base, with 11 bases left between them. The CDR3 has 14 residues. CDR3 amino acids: CAIGGGVNTGELFF. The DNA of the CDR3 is TGTGCCATCGGCGGAGGGGTGAACACCGGGGAGCTGTTTTTT.

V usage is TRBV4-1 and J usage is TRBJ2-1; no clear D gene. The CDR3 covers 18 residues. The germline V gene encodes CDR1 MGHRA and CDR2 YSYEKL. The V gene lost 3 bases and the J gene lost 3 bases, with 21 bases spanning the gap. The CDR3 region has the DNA TGCGCCAGCAGCCACGGACCCAGGAAGGGTTCCGGCTACAATGAGCAGTTCTTC. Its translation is CASSHGPRKGSGYNEQFF.

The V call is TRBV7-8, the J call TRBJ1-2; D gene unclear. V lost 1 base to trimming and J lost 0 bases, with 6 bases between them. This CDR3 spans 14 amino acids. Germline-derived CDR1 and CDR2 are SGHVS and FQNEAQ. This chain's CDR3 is CASSLVGPNYGYTF. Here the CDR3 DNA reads TGTGCCAGCAGCTTAGTAGGCCCTAACTATGGCTACACCTTC.

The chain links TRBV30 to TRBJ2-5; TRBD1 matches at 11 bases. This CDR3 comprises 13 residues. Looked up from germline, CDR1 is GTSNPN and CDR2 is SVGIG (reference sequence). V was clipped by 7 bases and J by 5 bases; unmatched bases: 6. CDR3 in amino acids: CAFGTGGLETQYF. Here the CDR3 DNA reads TGTGCCTTCGGGACAGGGGGACTCGAGACCCAGTACTTC.

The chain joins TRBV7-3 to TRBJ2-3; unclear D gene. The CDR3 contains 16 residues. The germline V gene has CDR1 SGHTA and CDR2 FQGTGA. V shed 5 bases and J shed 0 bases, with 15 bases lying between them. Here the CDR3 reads CASSPAAGRSTDTQYF. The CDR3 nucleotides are TGTGCCAGCAGCCCAGCCGCTGGGCGTAGCACAGATACGCAGTATTTT. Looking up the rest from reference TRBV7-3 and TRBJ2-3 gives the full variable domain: GAGVSQTPSNKVTEKGKYVELRCDPISGHTALYWYRQSLGQGPEFLIYFQGTGAADDSGLPNDRFFAVRPEGSVSTLKIQRTERGDSAVYLCASSPAAGRSTDTQYFGPGTRLTVL.

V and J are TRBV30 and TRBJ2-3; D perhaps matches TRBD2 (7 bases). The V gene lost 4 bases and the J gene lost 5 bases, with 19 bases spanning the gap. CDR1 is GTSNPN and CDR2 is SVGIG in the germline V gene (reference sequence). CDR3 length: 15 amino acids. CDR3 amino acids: CAWMRQGGGRDTQYF. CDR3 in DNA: TGTGCCTGGATGAGGCAAGGGGGGGGGCGAGATACGCAGTATTTT.

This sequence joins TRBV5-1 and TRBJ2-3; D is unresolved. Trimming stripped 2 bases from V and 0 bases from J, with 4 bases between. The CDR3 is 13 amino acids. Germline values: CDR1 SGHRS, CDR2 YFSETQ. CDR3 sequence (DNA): TGCGCCAGCAGCTTAATTAGCACAGATACGCAGTATTTT. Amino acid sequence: CASSLISTDTQYF.

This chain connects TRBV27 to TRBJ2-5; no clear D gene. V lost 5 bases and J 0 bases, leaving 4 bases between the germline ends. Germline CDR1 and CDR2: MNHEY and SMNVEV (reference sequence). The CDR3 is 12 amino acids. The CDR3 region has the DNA TGTGCCAGCAGTGGGAACCAAGAGACCCAGTACTTC. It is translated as CASSGNQETQYF.

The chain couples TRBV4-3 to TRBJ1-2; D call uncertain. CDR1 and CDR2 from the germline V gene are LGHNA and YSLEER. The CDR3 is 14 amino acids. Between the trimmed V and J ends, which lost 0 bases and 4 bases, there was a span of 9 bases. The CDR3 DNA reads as TGCGCCAGCAGCCAAGATCCGCGGGTCTATGGCTACACCTTC. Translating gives CASSQDPRVYGYTF.

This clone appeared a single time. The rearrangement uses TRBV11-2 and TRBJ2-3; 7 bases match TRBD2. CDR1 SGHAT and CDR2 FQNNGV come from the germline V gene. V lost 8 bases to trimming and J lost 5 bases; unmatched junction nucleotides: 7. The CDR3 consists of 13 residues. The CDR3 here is CASRPAGKDTQYF. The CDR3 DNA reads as TGTGCCAGCCGGCCAGCGGGAAAAGATACGCAGTATTTT.

The CDR3 DNA is TGTGCCAGCAGCTCCCTCTTTAGGGACACTGAAGCTTTCTTT. Its protein product is CASSSLFRDTEAFF. The chain combines TRBV14 with TRBJ1-1; D is unresolved. The ends were cut back, 5 bases at V and 3 bases at J, with 13 bases in the middle. The germline CDR1 and CDR2 sequences are SGHDN and FVKESK. The CDR3 covers 14 residues.

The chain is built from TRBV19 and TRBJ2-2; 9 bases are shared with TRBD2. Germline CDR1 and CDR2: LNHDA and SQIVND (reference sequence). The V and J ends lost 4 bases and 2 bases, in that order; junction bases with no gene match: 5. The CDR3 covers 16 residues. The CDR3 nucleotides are TGTGCCAGTAGTACCTTAGCGGGAGCTAACACCGGGGAGCTGTTTTTT. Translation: CASSTLAGANTGELFF.

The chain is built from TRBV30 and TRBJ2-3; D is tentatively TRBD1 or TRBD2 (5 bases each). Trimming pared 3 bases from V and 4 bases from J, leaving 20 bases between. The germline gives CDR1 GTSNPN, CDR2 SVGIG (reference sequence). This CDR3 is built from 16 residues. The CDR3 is CAWRGGEGLRADTQYF. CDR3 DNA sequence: TGTGCCTGGAGAGGAGGCGAGGGGTTAAGGGCAGATACGCAGTATTTT.

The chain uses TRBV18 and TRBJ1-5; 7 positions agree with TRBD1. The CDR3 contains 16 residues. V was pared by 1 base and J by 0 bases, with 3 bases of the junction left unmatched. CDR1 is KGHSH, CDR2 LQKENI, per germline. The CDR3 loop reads CASSPRGQNSNQPQHF. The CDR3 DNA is TGTGCCAGCTCACCACGGGGACAGAATAGCAATCAGCCCCAGCATTTT.

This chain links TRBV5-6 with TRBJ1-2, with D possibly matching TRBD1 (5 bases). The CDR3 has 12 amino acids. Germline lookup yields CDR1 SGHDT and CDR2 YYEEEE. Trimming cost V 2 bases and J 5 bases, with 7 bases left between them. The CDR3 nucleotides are TGTGCCAGCAGCTTACGGGGGTATGGCTACACCTTC. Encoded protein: CASSLRGYGYTF. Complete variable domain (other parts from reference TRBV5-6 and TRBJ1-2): DAGVTQSPTHLIKTRGQQVTLRCSPKSGHDTVSWYQQALGQGPQFIFQYYEEEERQRGNFPDRFSGHQFPNYSSELNVNALLLGDSALYLCASSLRGYGYTFGSGTRLTVV.

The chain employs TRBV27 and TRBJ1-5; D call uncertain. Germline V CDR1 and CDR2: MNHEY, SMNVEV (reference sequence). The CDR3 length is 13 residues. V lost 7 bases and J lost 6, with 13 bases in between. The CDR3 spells CASTTRFGQPQHF. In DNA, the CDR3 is TGTGCCAGCACCACAAGGTTCGGTCAGCCCCAGCATTTT.

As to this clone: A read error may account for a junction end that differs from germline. CDR3 loop: CASSITRGIVRF. The CDR3 DNA is TGTGCCAGTAGTATAACAAGGGGGATAGTTCGTTTT. The chain links TRBV19 to TRBJ1-5, with D maybe TRBD1 (6 bases). The V gene's germline CDR1 is LNHDA and CDR2 SQIVND (reference sequence). This CDR3 has 12 residues.

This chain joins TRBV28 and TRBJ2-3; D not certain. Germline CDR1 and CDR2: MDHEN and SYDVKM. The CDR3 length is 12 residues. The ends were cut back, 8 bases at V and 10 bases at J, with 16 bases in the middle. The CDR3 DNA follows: TGTGCCAGCCACCGGGTGGCGTTCGCGCAGTATTTT. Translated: CASHRVAFAQYF.

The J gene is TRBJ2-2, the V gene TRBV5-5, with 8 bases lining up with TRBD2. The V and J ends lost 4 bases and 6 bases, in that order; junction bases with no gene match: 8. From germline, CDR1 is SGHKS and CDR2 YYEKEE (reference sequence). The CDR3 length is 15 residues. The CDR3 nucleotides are TGTGCCAGCAGCACCCAGCGGGAGAGGGCCGGGGAGCTGTTTTTT. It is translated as CASSTQRERAGELFF.

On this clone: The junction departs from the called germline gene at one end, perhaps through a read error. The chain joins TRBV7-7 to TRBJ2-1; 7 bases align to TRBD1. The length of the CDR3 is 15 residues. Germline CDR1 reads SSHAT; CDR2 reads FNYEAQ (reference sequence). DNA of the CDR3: TGTGCTAGCAGCCCGTCCGGGACAGATAACAATGAGCAGTTCTTC. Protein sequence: CASSPSGTDNNEQFF.

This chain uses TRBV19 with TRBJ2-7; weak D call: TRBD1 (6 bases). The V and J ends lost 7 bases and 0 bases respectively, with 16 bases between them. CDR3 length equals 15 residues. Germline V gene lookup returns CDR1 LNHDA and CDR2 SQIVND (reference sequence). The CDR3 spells CASTRGGQSSYEQYF. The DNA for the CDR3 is TGTGCCAGTACCCGCGGTGGACAGAGCTCCTACGAGCAGTACTTC. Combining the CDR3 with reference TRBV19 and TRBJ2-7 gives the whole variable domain DGGITQSPKYLFRKEGQNVTLSCEQNLNHDAMYWYRQDPGQGLRLIYYSQIVNDFQKGDIAEGYSVSREKKESFPLTVTSAQKNPTAFYLCASTRGGQSSYEQYFGPGTRLTVT.

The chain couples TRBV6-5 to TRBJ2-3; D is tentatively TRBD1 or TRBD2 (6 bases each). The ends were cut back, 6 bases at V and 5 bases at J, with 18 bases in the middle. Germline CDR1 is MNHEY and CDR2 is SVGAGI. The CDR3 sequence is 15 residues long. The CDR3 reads CASRLGGRGVDTQYF. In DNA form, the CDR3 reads TGTGCCAGCAGATTAGGGGGTAGGGGGGTAGATACGCAGTATTTT.